This T cell receptor beta chain was documented in a study of blood T cell repertoires in COVID-19. This clone was observed a handful of times. This CDR3 has 15 residues. Germline assignment: CDR1 SEHNR and CDR2 FQNEAQ (reference sequence). V lost 5 bases, J lost 4 bases, and 17 bases lay in between. Using immunoSEQ multiplex PCR, the repertoire was profiled, and TCRdb retains in-frame clones only, with some absent. This sample has about 300,000 clones, with about 85% found just once. The sample taken for sequencing was PBMCs or T cells enriched from blood (not recorded which). The chain has TRBV7-9 and TRBJ1-1; tentatively, D is TRBD1 (5 bases). The origin of this receptor is a woman in her twenties or thirties who had recovered from COVID-19. CDR3 sequence reads: CASSPTLGEATEAFF. The DNA for the CDR3 is TGTGCCAGCAGCCCCACCCTAGGGGAAGCCACTGAAGCTTTCTTT.